The entry below describes one TCR beta chain. No antigen is known for it. Use of 60 Vbeta and 13 Jbeta primers characterized the PCR. Sequencing was performed with immunoSEQ multiplex PCR; in TCRdb, only in-frame clones are kept and a portion is missing. The data contain about 120,000 clones, about 8.6% of them singletons. The sample is drawn from a study of cytomegalovirus exposure and HLA in healthy donors. For the study at large: HLA-typed donors were the source of around 85 million unique TCRs held in an early data release.

Study-wide points: TCR beta V- and J-gene trimming, according to a later analysis, was linked to a missense DCLRE1C variant.

Germline V gene lookup returns CDR1 LNHNV and CDR2 YYDKDF (reference sequence). This CDR3 has 16 residues. V was shortened by 0 bases and J by 3 bases, with 15 bases between the two germline ends. The origin of this receptor is a woman aged 40 to 50 in good health and CMV-seropositive. Material: PBMCs. The rearrangement links TRBV15 to TRBJ2-7; the D gene is possibly TRBD2 (7 bases). This CDR3 reads CATSRDMAGAGYEQYF. CDR3 coding DNA: TGTGCCACCAGCAGAGATATGGCGGGGGCGGGCTACGAGCAGTACTTC.